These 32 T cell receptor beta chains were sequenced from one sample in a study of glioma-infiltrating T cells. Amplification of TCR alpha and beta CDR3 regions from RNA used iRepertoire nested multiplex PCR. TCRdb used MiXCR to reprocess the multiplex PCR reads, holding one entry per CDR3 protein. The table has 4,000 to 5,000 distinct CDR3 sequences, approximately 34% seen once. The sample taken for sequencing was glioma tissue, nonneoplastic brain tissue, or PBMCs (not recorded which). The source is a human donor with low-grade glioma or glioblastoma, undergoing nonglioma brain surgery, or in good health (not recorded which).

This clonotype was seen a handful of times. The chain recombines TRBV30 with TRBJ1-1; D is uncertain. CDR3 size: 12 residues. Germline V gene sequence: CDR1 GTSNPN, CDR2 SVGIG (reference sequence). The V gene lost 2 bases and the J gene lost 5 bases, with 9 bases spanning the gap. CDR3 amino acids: CAWSSSGTEAFF. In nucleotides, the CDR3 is TGTGCCTGGAGTTCTTCGGGGACTGAAGCTTTCTTT. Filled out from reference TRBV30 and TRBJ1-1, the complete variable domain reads SQTIHQWPATLVQPVGSPLSLECTVEGTSNPNLYWYRQAAGRGLQLLFYSVGIGQISSEVPQNLSASRPQDRQFILSSKKLLLSDSGFYLCAWSSSGTEAFFGQGTRLTVV.

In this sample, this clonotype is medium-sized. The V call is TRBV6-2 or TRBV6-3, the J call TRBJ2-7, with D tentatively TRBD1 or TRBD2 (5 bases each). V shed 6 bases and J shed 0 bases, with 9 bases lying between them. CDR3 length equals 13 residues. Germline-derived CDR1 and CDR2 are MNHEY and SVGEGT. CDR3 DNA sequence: TGTGCCAGCAGCCCGGGACGCTCCTACGAGCAGTACGTC. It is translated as CASSPGRSYEQYV.

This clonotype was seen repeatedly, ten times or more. CDR3 nucleotides: TGTGCCAGTAGTAATCAGGGTTTATCCTACGAGCAGTACTTC. It yields the protein CASSNQGLSYEQYF. This sequence joins TRBV19 and TRBJ2-7, with D perhaps matching TRBD1 (5 bases). Trimming removed 4 bases from V and 1 base from J, with 11 bases in between. Germline CDR1 and CDR2: LNHDA and SQIVND (reference sequence). This CDR3 has 14 amino acids.

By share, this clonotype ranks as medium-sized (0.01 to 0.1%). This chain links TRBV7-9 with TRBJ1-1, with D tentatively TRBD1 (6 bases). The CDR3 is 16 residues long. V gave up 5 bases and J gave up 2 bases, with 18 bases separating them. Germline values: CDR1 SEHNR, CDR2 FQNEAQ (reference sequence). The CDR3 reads CASSPRALGTNTEAFF. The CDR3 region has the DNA TGTGCCAGCAGCCCGAGGGCCCTTGGGACAAACACTGAAGCTTTCTTT.

For the CDR3, the DNA is TGCAGTGCTCCCTCGGACAAGTCAGGGGGGACCCAGTACTTC. Protein: CSAPSDKSGGTQYF. The rearrangement uses TRBV20-1 and TRBJ2-5, with TRBD1 matching 7 bases. CDR1 and CDR2 from the germline V gene are DFQATT and SNEGSKA (reference sequence). V lost 5 bases to trimming and J lost 7 bases; unmatched junction nucleotides: 13. This CDR3 contains 14 residues.

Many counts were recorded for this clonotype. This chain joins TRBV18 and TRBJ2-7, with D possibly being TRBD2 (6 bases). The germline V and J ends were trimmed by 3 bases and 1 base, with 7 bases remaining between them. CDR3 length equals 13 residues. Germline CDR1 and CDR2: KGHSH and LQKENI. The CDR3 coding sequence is TGTGCCAGCTCACCCGGGGGTTCCTACGAGCAGTACTTC. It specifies CASSPGGSYEQYF.

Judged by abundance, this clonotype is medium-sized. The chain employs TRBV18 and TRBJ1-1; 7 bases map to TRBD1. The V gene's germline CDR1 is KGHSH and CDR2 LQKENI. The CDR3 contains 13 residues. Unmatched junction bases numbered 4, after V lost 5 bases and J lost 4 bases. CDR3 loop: CASSTAGGTEAFF. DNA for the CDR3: TGTGCCAGCTCAACAGCAGGGGGCACTGAAGCTTTCTTT.

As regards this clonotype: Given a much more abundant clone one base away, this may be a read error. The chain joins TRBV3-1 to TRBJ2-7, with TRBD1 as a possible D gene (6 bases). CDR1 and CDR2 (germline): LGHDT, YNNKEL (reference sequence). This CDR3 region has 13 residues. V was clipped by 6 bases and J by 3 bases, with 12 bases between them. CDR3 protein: CASRQGNSYEQYF. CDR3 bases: TGTGCCAGCAGGCAGGGGAATAGCTACGAGCAGTACTTC.

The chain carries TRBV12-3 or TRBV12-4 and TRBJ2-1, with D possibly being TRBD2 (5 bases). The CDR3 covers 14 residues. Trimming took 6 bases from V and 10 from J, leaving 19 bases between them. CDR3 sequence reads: CASSPWSEEEEQFF. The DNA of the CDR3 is TGTGCCAGCAGCCCCTGGTCAGAGGAGGAGGAGCAGTTCTTC.

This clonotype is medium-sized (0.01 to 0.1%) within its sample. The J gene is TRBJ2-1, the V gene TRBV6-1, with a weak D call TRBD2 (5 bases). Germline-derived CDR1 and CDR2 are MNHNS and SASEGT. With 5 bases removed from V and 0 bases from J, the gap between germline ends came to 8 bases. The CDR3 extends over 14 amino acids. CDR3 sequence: CASSIGVSYNEQFF. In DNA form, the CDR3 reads TGTGCCAGCAGTATCGGGGTCTCCTACAATGAGCAGTTCTTC.

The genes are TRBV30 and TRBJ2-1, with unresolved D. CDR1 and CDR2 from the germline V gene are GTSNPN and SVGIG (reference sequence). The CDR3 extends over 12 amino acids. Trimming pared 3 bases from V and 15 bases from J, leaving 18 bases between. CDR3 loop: CAWRTLVEGPFF. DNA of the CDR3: TGTGCCTGGAGGACATTAGTTGAAGGGCCGTTCTTC.

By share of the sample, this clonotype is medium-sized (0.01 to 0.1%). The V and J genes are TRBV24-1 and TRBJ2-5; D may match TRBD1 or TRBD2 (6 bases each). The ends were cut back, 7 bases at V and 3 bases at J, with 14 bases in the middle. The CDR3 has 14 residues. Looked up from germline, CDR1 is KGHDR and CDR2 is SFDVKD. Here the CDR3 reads CATSPPGAEETQYF. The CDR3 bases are TGTGCCACCAGCCCCCCGGGGGCCGAAGAGACCCAGTACTTC.

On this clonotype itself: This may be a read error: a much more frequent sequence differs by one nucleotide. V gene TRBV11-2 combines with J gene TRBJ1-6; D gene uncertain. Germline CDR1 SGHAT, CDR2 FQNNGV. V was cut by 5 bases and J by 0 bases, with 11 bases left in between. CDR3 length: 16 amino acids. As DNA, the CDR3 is TGTGCCAGCAGCCCAAAGGGAATCTCCTATAATTCACCCCTCCACTTT. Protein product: CASSPKGISYNSPLHF.

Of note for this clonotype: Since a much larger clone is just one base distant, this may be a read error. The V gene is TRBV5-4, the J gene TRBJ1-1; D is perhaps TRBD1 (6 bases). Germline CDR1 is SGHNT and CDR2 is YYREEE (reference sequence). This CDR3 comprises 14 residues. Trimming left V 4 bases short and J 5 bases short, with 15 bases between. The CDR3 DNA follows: TGTGCCAGCAGCACAATACAGGGCGGTACTGAAGCTTTCTTT. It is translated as CASSTIQGGTEAFF.

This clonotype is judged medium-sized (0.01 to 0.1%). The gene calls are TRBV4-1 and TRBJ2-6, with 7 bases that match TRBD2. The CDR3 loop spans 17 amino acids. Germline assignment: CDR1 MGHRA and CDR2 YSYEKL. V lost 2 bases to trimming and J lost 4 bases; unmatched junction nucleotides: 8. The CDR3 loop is CASSQRAGGYGANVLTF. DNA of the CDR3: TGCGCCAGCAGCCAAAGGGCCGGGGGGTACGGGGCCAACGTCCTGACTTTC.

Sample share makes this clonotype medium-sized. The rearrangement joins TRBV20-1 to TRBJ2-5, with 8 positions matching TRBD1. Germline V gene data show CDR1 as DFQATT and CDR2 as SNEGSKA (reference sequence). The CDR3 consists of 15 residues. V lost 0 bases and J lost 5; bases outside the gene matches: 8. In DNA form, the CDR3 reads TGCAGTGCTAGAGATCTTAGGACAGGGTCCGAGACCCAGTACTTC. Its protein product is CSARDLRTGSETQYF.

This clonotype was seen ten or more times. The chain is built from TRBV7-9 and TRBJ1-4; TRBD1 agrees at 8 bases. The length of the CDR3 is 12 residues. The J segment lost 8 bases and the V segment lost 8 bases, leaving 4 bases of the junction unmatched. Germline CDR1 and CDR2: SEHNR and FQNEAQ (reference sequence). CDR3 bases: TGTGCCAGCGTCAGGGGGCGCGAAAAACTGTTTTTT. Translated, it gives CASVRGREKLFF. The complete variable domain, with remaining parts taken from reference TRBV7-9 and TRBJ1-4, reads DTGVSQNPRHKITKRGQNVTFRCDPISEHNRLYWYRQTLGQGPEFLTYFQNEAQLEKSRLLSDRFSAERPKGSFSTLEIQRTEQGDSAMYLCASVRGREKLFFGSGTQLSVL.

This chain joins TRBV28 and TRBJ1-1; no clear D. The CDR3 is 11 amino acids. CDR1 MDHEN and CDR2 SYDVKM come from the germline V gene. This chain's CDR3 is CVSSTHAEAFF. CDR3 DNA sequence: TGTGTTAGCAGTACCCACGCTGAAGCTTTCTTT.

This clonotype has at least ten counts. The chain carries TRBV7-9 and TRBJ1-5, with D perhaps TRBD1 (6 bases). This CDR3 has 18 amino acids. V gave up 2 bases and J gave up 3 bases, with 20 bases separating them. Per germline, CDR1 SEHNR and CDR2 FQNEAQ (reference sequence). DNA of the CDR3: TGTGCCAGCAGCTTAATTGGCGATGGGACACTTTTCAATCAGCCCCAGCATTTT. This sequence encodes CASSLIGDGTLFNQPQHF.

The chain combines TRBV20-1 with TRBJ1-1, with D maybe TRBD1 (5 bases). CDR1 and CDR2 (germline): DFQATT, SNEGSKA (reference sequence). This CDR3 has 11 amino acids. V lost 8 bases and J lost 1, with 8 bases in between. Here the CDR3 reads CSPQGNTEAFF. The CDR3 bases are TGCAGTCCGCAGGGGAACACTGAAGCTTTCTTT.

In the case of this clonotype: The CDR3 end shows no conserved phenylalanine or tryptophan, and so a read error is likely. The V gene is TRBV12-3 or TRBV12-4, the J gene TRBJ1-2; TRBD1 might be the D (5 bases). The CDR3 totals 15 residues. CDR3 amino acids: CAGSLEGGTYYGYTL. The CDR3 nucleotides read TGTGCCGGCAGTTTAGAAGGTGGGACCTACTATGGCTACACCTTA.

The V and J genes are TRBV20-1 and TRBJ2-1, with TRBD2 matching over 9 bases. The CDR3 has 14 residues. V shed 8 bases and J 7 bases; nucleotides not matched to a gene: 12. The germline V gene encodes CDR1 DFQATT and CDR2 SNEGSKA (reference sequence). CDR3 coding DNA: TGCAGTTCCGGACCTGGACTAGCGAGGAATGAGCAGTTCTTC. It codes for CSSGPGLARNEQFF.

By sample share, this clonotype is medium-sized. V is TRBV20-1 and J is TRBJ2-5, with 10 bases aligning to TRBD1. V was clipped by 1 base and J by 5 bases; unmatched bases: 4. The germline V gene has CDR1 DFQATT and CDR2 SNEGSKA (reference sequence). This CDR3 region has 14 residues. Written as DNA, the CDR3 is TGCAGTGCTAGAGCAGACAGGGGGCTGGAGACCCAGTACTTC. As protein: CSARADRGLETQYF.

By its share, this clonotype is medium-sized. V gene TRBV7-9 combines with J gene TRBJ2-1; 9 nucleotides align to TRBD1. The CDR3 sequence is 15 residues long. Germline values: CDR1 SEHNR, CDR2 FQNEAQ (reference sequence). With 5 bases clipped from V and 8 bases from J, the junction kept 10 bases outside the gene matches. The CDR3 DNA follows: TGTGCCAGCAGCACCGGGACAGGGTCCCGCGATGAGCAGTTCTTC. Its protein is CASSTGTGSRDEQFF.

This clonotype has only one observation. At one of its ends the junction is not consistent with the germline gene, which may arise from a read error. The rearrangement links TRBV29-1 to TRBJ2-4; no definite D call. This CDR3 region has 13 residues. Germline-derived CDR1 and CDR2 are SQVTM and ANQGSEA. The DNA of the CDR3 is TGCAGCGTCGAAAACAAGGCCAAAAACATCCAGTACTTC. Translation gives CSVENKAKNIQYF.

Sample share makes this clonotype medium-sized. CDR3 DNA sequence: TGTGCCAGCAGTTTCTCCGACAGCCCCAATCAGCCCCAGCATTTT. It codes for CASSFSDSPNQPQHF. The gene calls are TRBV28 and TRBJ1-5, with D perhaps matching TRBD1 (5 bases). Per germline, CDR1 MDHEN and CDR2 SYDVKM. Trimming took off 3 bases at V and 3 bases at J, with 12 bases between the two ends. CDR3 length equals 15 residues.

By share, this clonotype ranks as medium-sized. DNA of the CDR3: TGTGCCAGCAGTGCCCGGGCGGGGCTAGCGGATCTTAGCACAGATACGCAGTATTTT. Its protein is CASSARAGLADLSTDTQYF. The V call is TRBV28, the J call TRBJ2-3; 7 nucleotides align to TRBD2. V was pared by 5 bases and J by 0 bases, with 17 bases of the junction left unmatched. This CDR3 is built from 19 residues. Germline CDR1 is MDHEN and CDR2 is SYDVKM.

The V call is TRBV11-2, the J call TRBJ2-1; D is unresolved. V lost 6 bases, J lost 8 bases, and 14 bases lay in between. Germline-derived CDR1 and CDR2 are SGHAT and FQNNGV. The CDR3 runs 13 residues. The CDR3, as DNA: TGTGCCAGCAGTTTCTCCGGAGCAGATGAGCAGTTCTTC. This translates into CASSFSGADEQFF. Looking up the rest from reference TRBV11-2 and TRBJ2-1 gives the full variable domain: EAGVAQSPRYKIIEKRQSVAFWCNPISGHATLYWYQQILGQGPKLLIQFQNNGVVDDSQLPKDRFSAERLKGVDSTLKIQPAKLEDSAVYLCASSFSGADEQFFGPGTRLTVL.

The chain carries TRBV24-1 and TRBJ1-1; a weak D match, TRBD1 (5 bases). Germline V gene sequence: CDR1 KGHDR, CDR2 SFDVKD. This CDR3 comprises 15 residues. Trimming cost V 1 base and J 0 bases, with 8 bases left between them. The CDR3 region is CATSDLGAVNTEAFF. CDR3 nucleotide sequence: TGTGCCACCAGTGATTTAGGGGCAGTGAACACTGAAGCTTTCTTT.

The CDR3 reads CASKQGYGYTF. The CDR3 nucleotides are TGTGCCAGTAAGCAGGGCTATGGCTACACCTTC. The chain carries TRBV25-1 and TRBJ1-2; D might be TRBD1 (5 bases). V shed 9 bases and J shed 4 bases, with 9 bases lying between them. This CDR3 contains 11 residues. Germline V gene lookup returns CDR1 MGHDK and CDR2 SYGVNS.

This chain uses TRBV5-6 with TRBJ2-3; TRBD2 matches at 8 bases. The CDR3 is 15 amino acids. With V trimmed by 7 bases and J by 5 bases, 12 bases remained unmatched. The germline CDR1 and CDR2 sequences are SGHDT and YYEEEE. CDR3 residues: CASLKRGGLEDTQYF. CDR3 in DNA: TGTGCCAGCCTCAAGCGCGGGGGGCTGGAAGATACGCAGTATTTT.

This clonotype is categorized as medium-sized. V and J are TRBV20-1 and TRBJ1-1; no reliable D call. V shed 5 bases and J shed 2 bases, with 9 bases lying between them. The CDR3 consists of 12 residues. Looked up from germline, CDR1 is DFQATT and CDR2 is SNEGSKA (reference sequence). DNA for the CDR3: TGCAGTGCTTCTTCAGAAAACACTGAAGCTTTCTTT. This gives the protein CSASSENTEAFF.